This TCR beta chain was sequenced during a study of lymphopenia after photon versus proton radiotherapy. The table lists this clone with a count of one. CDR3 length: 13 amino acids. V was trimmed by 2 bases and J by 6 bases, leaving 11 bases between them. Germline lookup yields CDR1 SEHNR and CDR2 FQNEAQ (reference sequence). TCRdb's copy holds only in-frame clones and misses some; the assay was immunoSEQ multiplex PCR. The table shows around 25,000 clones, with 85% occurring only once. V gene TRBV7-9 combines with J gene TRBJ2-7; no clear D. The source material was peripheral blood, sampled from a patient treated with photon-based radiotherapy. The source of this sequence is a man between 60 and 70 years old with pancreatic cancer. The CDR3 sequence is CASSLTGEGEQYF. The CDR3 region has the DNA TGTGCCAGCAGCTTAACTGGGGAAGGCGAGCAGTACTTC.